Each of the 3 T cell receptor beta chains below was sequenced from the same sample in a study of cytomegalovirus exposure and HLA in healthy donors. Both 60 Vbeta primers and 13 Jbeta primers went into the PCR. Libraries were prepared by immunoSEQ multiplex PCR; TCRdb keeps only in-frame clonotypes and omits some of them. The sample holds about 110,000 clones, over 60% seen once. Sequences were obtained from PBMCs. The receptors shown here come from a woman between 55 and 75 years old in good health and CMV-seropositive.

The rearrangement joins TRBV7-3 to TRBJ1-1, with a possible D match to TRBD1 (5 bases). Germline V gene sequence: CDR1 SGHTA, CDR2 FQGTGA. The CDR3 has 15 residues. Between the trimmed V and J ends, which lost 2 bases and 4 bases, there was a span of 14 bases. The CDR3 DNA follows: TGTGCCAGCAGCTTAGGGGGGTCTGGGGGCACTGAAGCTTTCTTT. Amino acids: CASSLGGSGGTEAFF.

CDR3 DNA: TGTGCCAGCAGGACTAGCGGCTCCTACGAGCAGTACTTC. Its translation is CASRTSGSYEQYF. V usage is TRBV25-1 and J usage is TRBJ2-7, with 9 bases aligning to TRBD2. This CDR3 is built from 13 residues. CDR1 is MGHDK, CDR2 SYGVNS, per germline. With V trimmed by 6 bases and J by 0 bases, 0 bases remained unmatched.

DNA of the CDR3: TGTGCCAGCAGCGGAGATCAGAAGAAAGCTTTCTTT. Translation: CASSGDQKKAFF. The chain employs TRBV5-8 and TRBJ1-1; D gene uncertain. Trimming took 4 bases from V and 9 from J, leaving 13 bases between them. The CDR3 runs 12 residues. Germline V gives CDR1 SGHTS, CDR2 YDEGEE.